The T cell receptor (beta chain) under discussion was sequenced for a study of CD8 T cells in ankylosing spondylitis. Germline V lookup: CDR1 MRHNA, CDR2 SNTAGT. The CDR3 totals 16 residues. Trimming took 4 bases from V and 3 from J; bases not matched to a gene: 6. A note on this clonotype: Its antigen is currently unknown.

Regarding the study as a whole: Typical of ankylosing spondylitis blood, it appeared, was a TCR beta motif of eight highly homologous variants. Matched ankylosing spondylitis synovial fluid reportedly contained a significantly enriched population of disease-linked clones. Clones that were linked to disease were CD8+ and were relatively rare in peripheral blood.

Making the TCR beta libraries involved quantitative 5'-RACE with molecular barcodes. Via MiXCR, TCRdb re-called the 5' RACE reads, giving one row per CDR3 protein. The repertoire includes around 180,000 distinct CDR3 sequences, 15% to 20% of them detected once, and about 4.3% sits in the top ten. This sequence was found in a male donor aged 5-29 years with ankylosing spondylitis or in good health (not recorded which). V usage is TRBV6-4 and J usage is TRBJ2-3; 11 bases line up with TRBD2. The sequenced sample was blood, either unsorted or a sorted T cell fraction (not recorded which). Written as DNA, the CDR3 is TGTGCCAGCAGTGTCCTAGCGGGAGGAAGAACAGATACGCAGTATTTT. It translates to CASSVLAGGRTDTQYF.